What follows describes a single T cell receptor beta chain. Its target antigen remains unknown. Qualities for individual bases were not recorded, and no much larger clone is one base off. RNA was extracted using the RNeasy kit, and about 0.5 to 1 microgram was reverse transcribed with random hexamers. The immunoSEQ multiplex PCR assay, which covers 54 Vbeta and 13 Jbeta segments, was used to amplify TCR beta CDR3 regions. To correct PCR amplification bias, a synthetic template baseline was used for both primer optimization and computational correction. The study's processing was this. Only productive sequences were kept, with reads annotated to V, D and J genes according to IMGT and analyzed in immunoSEQ Analyzer. Clonality was calculated as one minus the Shannon entropy normalized by log2 of the number of productive unique sequences. For each patient and control, public and private clones were evaluated among the 100 most prevalent clones. Clones were defined as Susac-specific if absent from the healthy and MS cohorts, from approximately 1,100 published viral clones and from other ImmuneACCESS disease sequences. In TCRdb, the public reads were trimmed at Q25 with fastp and aligned with MiXCR, with productive beta chains retained. Records with the same CDR3 protein are collapsed into one entry carrying the most frequent genes and DNA. TCRdb assigned the V and J calls; the authors' analysis was not used. The sample table lists 230,000 or so distinct CDR3 sequences, 95% of them with a count of one. The ten largest make up 0.095% of the sample.

The record originates from a study of CD8 T cells in Susac syndrome (dated by TCRdb to about 2019). About the full investigation: The study used repertoire sequencing to test whether antigen drove CD8+ T cell activation and differentiation in Susac syndrome. What the work shows at the level of the full study, not this receptor alone: The number of individuals in the TCR sequencing and HLA analysis was recognized as being relatively small.

CDR1 and CDR2 are read off the germline V gene as MNHEY and SVGAGI. CDR3 length: 13 amino acids, cysteine to phenylalanine. Only the CDR3 DNA stays, 39 bases, in frame from base 1. The V and J ends are trimmed by 5 bases and 3 bases, leaving 8 bases between them. Peripheral blood CD8+ and CD4+ T cells from healthy donors, Susac syndrome patients and multiple sclerosis patients were profiled by high-throughput TCR beta sequencing. The multiple sclerosis controls were treatment-naive patients whose relapsing-remitting disease, either stable or active, fulfilled the revised McDonald criteria. Bulk CD8+ and CD4+ T cells were purified magnetically by negative isolation, whereas CD8+ TEMRA cells were enriched by FACS. Blood was collected in EDTA tubes and processed within 24 hours, with PBMCs isolated through density gradient centrifugation. PBMCs intended for TCR sequencing were cryopreserved in liquid nitrogen and thawed later in a water bath at 37 degrees C. A purity of at least 90% was achieved for sorted or isolated CD4+, CD8+ and CD8+ TEMRA cells.

The TCR originated in a human donor with multiple sclerosis. The sequencing input was CD4+ T cells from PBMCs. The chain was built from TRBV6-5 and TRBJ2-1; no D gene can be assigned with confidence. The CDR3 region: CASSNEVYNEQFF. In nucleotides, the sequence is TGTGCCAGCAGTAATGAGGTCTACAATGAGCAGTTCTTC.